The source of this T cell receptor (beta chain) is a study of blood T cell repertoires in COVID-19. A word on this clone: Other DNA sequences from this sample encode an identical CDR3 as well.

The data were produced by immunoSEQ multiplex PCR, yet TCRdb's version contains in-frame clones alone and is incomplete. The sample records some 320,000 clones, roughly 91% being singletons. Material: peripheral blood. The receptor was derived from a woman in her 30s with COVID-19, enrolled during active disease.

CDR3 coding DNA: TGTGCCAGCAGTTCTGAGTACGAGCAGTACTTC. It specifies CASSSEYEQYF. The chain employs TRBV28 and TRBJ2-7; no firm D call. This CDR3 is built from 11 residues. Looked up from germline, CDR1 is MDHEN and CDR2 is SYDVKM. The ends were cut back, 4 bases at V and 4 bases at J, with 5 bases in the middle.